A selection of T cell receptor beta chains follows, all from one sample in a study of blood T cell repertoires in COVID-19. Profiling relied on immunoSEQ multiplex PCR, and the TCRdb table lists in-frame clones only, not all of them. The sample carries some 530,000 clones, 70% to 90% recorded once. Sequencing was done on a sample of peripheral blood. Source of these receptors: a human donor in a cohort sampled during active COVID-19. The CDR3 runs from the conserved cysteine through the conserved F or W. D genes are given only for firm matches. Where a row states a size, it is once, few, many or the class of an expanded clone; other rows omit it.

clone_size: -
j_call: TRBJ1-1
v_call: TRBV5-6
d_call: TRBD1
cdr3_nt: TGTGCCAGCAGCTGGGACAGGGGAAGCACTGAAGCTTTCTTT
cdr3_aa: CASSWDRGSTEAFF

clone_size: -
j_call: TRBJ2-1
v_call: TRBV14
d_call: TRBD2
cdr3_nt: TGTGCCAGCGCCGCCAATGCGGGAGGGAAGCATGAGCAGTTCTTC
cdr3_aa: CASAANAGGKHEQFF

clone_size: -
j_call: TRBJ1-2
v_call: TRBV7-2
d_call: -
cdr3_nt: TGTGCCAGCAGCTTAGCGACGGGACTTATCGCAGGTGGCTACACCTTC
cdr3_aa: CASSLATGLIAGGYTF

clone_size: -
j_call: TRBJ1-2
v_call: TRBV27
d_call: -
cdr3_nt: TGTGCCAGCAGTTTCTGGGGGGATGGCTACACCTTC
cdr3_aa: CASSFWGDGYTF

clone_size: -
j_call: TRBJ2-3
v_call: TRBV11-2
d_call: TRBD2
cdr3_nt: TGTGCCAGCAGCTTAGGTCGGGAGGAGTATTTT
cdr3_aa: CASSLGREEYF

clone_size: -
j_call: TRBJ2-7
v_call: TRBV6-6
d_call: -
cdr3_nt: TGTGCCAGCAGTCGATCCCCAGCGGGCGGCTACGAGCAGTACTTC
cdr3_aa: CASSRSPAGGYEQYF

clone_size: once
j_call: TRBJ1-3
v_call: TRBV4-1
d_call: -
cdr3_nt: TGCGCCAGCAGCCAACCGGTTGATCCCGGAAACACCATATATTTT
cdr3_aa: CASSQPVDPGNTIYF

clone_size: -
j_call: TRBJ1-5
v_call: TRBV20-1
d_call: TRBD1
cdr3_nt: TGCAGTGCTAGTGTCTCAGGGGGAGGCCAGCCCCAGCATTTT
cdr3_aa: CSASVSGGGQPQHF

clone_size: -
j_call: TRBJ1-1
v_call: TRBV7-2
d_call: -
cdr3_nt: TGTGCCAGCAGCCCCCCCGGGAGGGGACGGACTGAAGCTTTCTTT
cdr3_aa: CASSPPGRGRTEAFF

clone_size: -
j_call: TRBJ2-6
v_call: TRBV4-3
d_call: -
cdr3_nt: TGCGCCAGCAGCCAAGATCCACAGGGAGCTGGGGCCAACGTCCTGACTTTC
cdr3_aa: CASSQDPQGAGANVLTF

clone_size: -
j_call: TRBJ2-1
v_call: TRBV6-2/TRBV6-3
d_call: TRBD2
cdr3_nt: TGTGCCAGCAGTTACGTAGCGGGAAATCTCTATGAGCAGTTCTTC
cdr3_aa: CASSYVAGNLYEQFF

clone_size: once
j_call: TRBJ2-3
v_call: TRBV6-5
d_call: TRBD2
cdr3_nt: TGTGCCAGCAGATCCCGCGGGGGTAGCACAGATACGCAGTATTTT
cdr3_aa: CASRSRGGSTDTQYF

clone_size: -
j_call: TRBJ1-1
v_call: TRBV7-9
d_call: -
cdr3_nt: TGTGCCAGCAGCGTCCAGGGAGGGACGGAGGCTTTCTTT
cdr3_aa: CASSVQGGTEAFF

clone_size: -
j_call: TRBJ2-3
v_call: TRBV18
d_call: TRBD2
cdr3_nt: TGTGCCAGCTCACCCTTACTAGCGGGAGGGAGCACAGATACGCAGTATTTT
cdr3_aa: CASSPLLAGGSTDTQYF

clone_size: -
j_call: TRBJ2-2
v_call: TRBV30
d_call: -
cdr3_nt: TGTGCCTGGAATCCGGCCCTAGGTATCGGGGAGCTGTTTTTT
cdr3_aa: CAWNPALGIGELFF

clone_size: -
j_call: TRBJ2-3
v_call: TRBV7-2
d_call: TRBD2
cdr3_nt: TGTGCCAGCAGCTTAATAGCGGGGGGCACAGATACGCAGTATTTT
cdr3_aa: CASSLIAGGTDTQYF

clone_size: -
j_call: TRBJ1-2
v_call: TRBV4-1
d_call: TRBD1
cdr3_nt: TGCGCCAGCAGCCAAGATCCCGGGACAGGGGGAAGCTATGGCTACACCTTC
cdr3_aa: CASSQDPGTGGSYGYTF

clone_size: once
j_call: TRBJ1-1
v_call: TRBV20-1
d_call: -
cdr3_nt: TGCAGTGCTAATCGGAACACTGAAGCTTTCTTT
cdr3_aa: CSANRNTEAFF

clone_size: -
j_call: TRBJ1-1
v_call: TRBV6-1
d_call: -
cdr3_nt: TGTGCCAGCAGTGAAGCGACAGGGAACACTGAAGCTTTCTTT
cdr3_aa: CASSEATGNTEAFF

clone_size: -
j_call: TRBJ1-4
v_call: TRBV5-8
d_call: -
cdr3_nt: TGTGCCAGCAGCTTGGTCCCCGTGGAAAAACTGTTTTTT
cdr3_aa: CASSLVPVEKLFF

clone_size: -
j_call: TRBJ1-1
v_call: TRBV3-1/TRBV3-2
d_call: TRBD1
cdr3_nt: TGTGCCAGCAGCTTCCGGACAGGGCTTCTTGCTGAAGCTTTCTTT
cdr3_aa: CASSFRTGLLAEAFF

clone_size: -
j_call: TRBJ1-2
v_call: TRBV5-1
d_call: -
cdr3_nt: TGCGCCAGCAGCTTTGGACAGTCTGATGGCTACACCTTC
cdr3_aa: CASSFGQSDGYTF

clone_size: once
j_call: TRBJ1-1
v_call: TRBV28
d_call: -
cdr3_nt: TGTGCCAGCAGTTTCCACCAACAGGGAAGAGGCACTGAAGCTTTCTTT
cdr3_aa: CASSFHQQGRGTEAFF

clone_size: -
j_call: TRBJ1-2
v_call: TRBV29-1
d_call: TRBD1
cdr3_nt: TGCAGCGTTGAGGGACAGGGCTCATGGTATGGCTACACCTTC
cdr3_aa: CSVEGQGSWYGYTF

clone_size: -
j_call: TRBJ1-5
v_call: TRBV15
d_call: -
cdr3_nt: TGTGCCACCAGCAGAGATGGGGGGGGGAAAAGAAGCAATCAGCCCCAGCATTTT
cdr3_aa: CATSRDGGGKRSNQPQHF

clone_size: few
j_call: TRBJ2-3
v_call: TRBV10-1
d_call: -
cdr3_nt: TGCGCCAGCAACCCGGGACTTTCTAGCACAGATACGCAGTATTTT
cdr3_aa: CASNPGLSSTDTQYF

clone_size: -
j_call: TRBJ2-7
v_call: TRBV6-5
d_call: -
cdr3_nt: TGTGCCAGCAGCGGGGATGGGACTTACGAGCAGTACTTC
cdr3_aa: CASSGDGTYEQYF

clone_size: -
j_call: TRBJ1-2
v_call: TRBV11-2
d_call: -
cdr3_nt: TGTGCCAGCAGCTTAGATCAAGTGTCGGTCTATGGCTACACCTTC
cdr3_aa: CASSLDQVSVYGYTF

clone_size: -
j_call: TRBJ2-3
v_call: TRBV30
d_call: TRBD2
cdr3_nt: TGTGCCTGTTTAGCGGGAGGGCGCACAGATACGCAGTATTTT
cdr3_aa: CACLAGGRTDTQYF

clone_size: -
j_call: TRBJ2-5
v_call: TRBV29-1
d_call: TRBD1
cdr3_nt: TGCAGCGTCCGGACAGGGACCCCGACCCAGTACTTC
cdr3_aa: CSVRTGTPTQYF

clone_size: few
j_call: TRBJ1-5
v_call: TRBV30
d_call: TRBD1
cdr3_nt: TGTGCCTGGGTAAACCCGGGACAGGGGGCAGGGCCCCAGCATTTT
cdr3_aa: CAWVNPGQGAGPQHF

clone_size: -
j_call: TRBJ2-1
v_call: TRBV7-2
d_call: -
cdr3_nt: TGTGCCAGCAGCTTAGCGACAATCAGGGGACACGAGCAGTTCTTC
cdr3_aa: CASSLATIRGHEQFF

clone_size: -
j_call: TRBJ2-1
v_call: TRBV30
d_call: -
cdr3_nt: TGTGCCTGGAGAGCGGCCCCCGGGAACAATGAGCAGTTCTTC
cdr3_aa: CAWRAAPGNNEQFF

clone_size: -
j_call: TRBJ1-3
v_call: TRBV7-9
d_call: TRBD1
cdr3_nt: TGTGCCAGCAGCTCTCCGGGACAGGGAAACACCATATATTTT
cdr3_aa: CASSSPGQGNTIYF

clone_size: -
j_call: TRBJ2-2
v_call: TRBV11-3
d_call: TRBD1
cdr3_nt: TGTGCCAGCAGCTTGTCGACAGGGGGGGCCGGGGAGCTGTTTTTT
cdr3_aa: CASSLSTGGAGELFF

clone_size: -
j_call: TRBJ2-3
v_call: TRBV27
d_call: TRBD2
cdr3_nt: TGTGCCAGCAGTTTCCTCCCCCGCGGGAGAACAGATACGCAGTATTTT
cdr3_aa: CASSFLPRGRTDTQYF

clone_size: -
j_call: TRBJ2-2
v_call: TRBV2
d_call: TRBD1
cdr3_nt: TGTGCCAGCACCGGACAGGGTAAAGCCGGGGAGCTGTTTTTT
cdr3_aa: CASTGQGKAGELFF

clone_size: -
j_call: TRBJ2-6
v_call: TRBV7-3
d_call: -
cdr3_nt: TGTGCCAGCAGCTCACCCTCGGACAGCTCTGGGGCCAACGTCCTGACTTTC
cdr3_aa: CASSSPSDSSGANVLTF